Sequencing of this TCR beta chain was carried out in a study of T-cell memory formation after mild COVID-19. Study summary: TCR clusters mostly belonged to single donors.

Looked up from germline, CDR1 is SGHRS and CDR2 is YFSETQ. The V end was cut by 4 bases, the J end by 6 bases, with 14 bases between. This CDR3 is 15 amino acids long. This clonotype was seen more than once but under ten times. Antigen specificity is unknown. It was 5'RACE with constant-segment primers that produced the TCR alpha and TCR beta cDNA libraries, which carried sample barcodes and UMIs. TCRdb independently ran MiXCR on the 5' RACE reads; one entry per CDR3 protein. The sample has 300,000 to 350,000 distinct CDR3 sequences, roughly an eighth seen once. Study-level points and caveats: Contracting CD4+ clones were located mainly in CM and EM, and CD8+ clones in EMRA. Whether second-wave clones peaking at day 37 were SARS-CoV-2 specific went unconfirmed.

Sequences were obtained from PBMCs or a T cell subset sorted from them (not recorded which). The chain links TRBV5-1 to TRBJ2-6; D unresolved. This TCR derives from a young man who had mild COVID-19 (a few samples of this study predate the infection). Cell type and time point are not known. CDR3 amino acids: CASSPLRPLANVLTF. CDR3 DNA sequence: TGCGCCAGCAGCCCCCTACGCCCGTTGGCCAACGTCCTGACTTTC.